The source of this T cell receptor (beta chain) is a study of blood T cell repertoires in COVID-19. Turning to the study itself: Collection of acute and convalescent COVID-19 samples took place in the United States, Italy and Spain. Nucleic acid was either cDNA or gDNA, and it came from T cells, B-cell-depleted T cells, or PBMCs.

This CDR3 has 12 amino acids. Trimming removed 8 bases from V and 7 bases from J, with 9 bases in between. Germline-derived CDR1 and CDR2 are SEHNR and FQNEAQ (reference sequence). Participant ages covered roughly 18 to 89 years across approximately 25 US areas. Assignments of participants to cohorts depended upon their own reported clinical history. Clones were read by immunoSEQ multiplex PCR, and TCRdb kept only the in-frame ones, dropping some. This table has more than 200,000 clones, roughly 90% appearing once. Material for sequencing was PBMCs or T cells enriched from blood (not recorded which). The sequence came from a young woman with acute COVID-19. The chain combines TRBV7-9 with TRBJ1-6, with no clear D. In DNA, the CDR3 is TGTGCCAGCGGGGAGGGAAATTCACCCCTCCACTTT. Amino acids: CASGEGNSPLHF. The entire variable domain, with the rest obtained from reference TRBV7-9 and TRBJ1-6, is as follows: DTGVSQNPRHKITKRGQNVTFRCDPISEHNRLYWYRQTLGQGPEFLTYFQNEAQLEKSRLLSDRFSAERPKGSFSTLEIQRTEQGDSAMYLCASGEGNSPLHFGNGTRLTVT.